This T cell receptor beta chain was recorded in a study of T-cell reconstitution after alpha-beta-depleted transplantation in children. Preparation of the TCRbeta library was carried out with unique molecular identifiers. TCRdb re-called the PCR reads with MiXCR, one entry per CDR3 protein. The sample shows 380,000 or so distinct CDR3 sequences, 13% of them seen only once. Many counts were recorded for this clonotype. Trimming pared 0 bases from V and 0 bases from J, leaving 0 bases between. Germline V gene data show CDR1 as SGDLS and CDR2 as YYNGEE. The CDR3 extends over 12 amino acids. This material consisted of PBMCs, taken from the stem cell graft. The chain links TRBV9 to TRBJ1-1; no firm D call. This sequence was found in a human donor who donated a stem cell graft to a child with Fanconi anemia. Here the CDR3 DNA reads TGTGCCAGCAGCGTAGTGAACACTGAAGCTTTCTTT. Protein: CASSVVNTEAFF.